One sample yielded the 15 T cell receptor beta chains listed below, sequenced in a study of T cells in Graves' hyperthyroidism and ophthalmopathy. TCR beta CDR3 region amplification was performed from RNA transcripts. The TCR CDR3 was amplified in a first-round RT-PCR using the HTBI primer set. One entry per CDR3 protein results from TCRdb running MiXCR on the multiplex PCR reads. The sample includes about 380,000 distinct CDR3 sequences, roughly 18% of them seen just once. The sequenced sample was blood. These receptors were obtained from a man in his late teens or twenties with Graves' ophthalmopathy.

The chain is built from TRBV15 and TRBJ1-3; D is undetermined. The CDR3 consists of 20 residues. Germline V gene lookup returns CDR1 LNHNV and CDR2 YYDKDF (reference sequence). Trimming took 1 base from V and 3 from J, leaving 25 bases between them. CDR3: CATSRGSPGRGRILGNTIYF. The DNA of the CDR3 is TGTGCCACCAGCAGAGGTTCCCCCGGACGGGGTCGAATTCTTGGAAACACCATATATTTT.

This clonotype was recorded a few times. The chain links TRBV18 to TRBJ2-1; 9 bases are a match to TRBD2. Germline loops: CDR1 KGHSH, CDR2 LQKENI. The CDR3 consists of 17 residues. The V segment lost 1 base and the J segment 7 bases; nucleotides outside the gene matches: 11. The CDR3 loop is CASSPQMTAGGLNEQFF. The CDR3 bases are TGTGCCAGCTCACCACAAATGACGGCGGGGGGGCTTAATGAGCAGTTCTTC.

This clonotype was seen ten or more times. The chain combines TRBV11-2 with TRBJ1-2; D call uncertain. Germline lookup yields CDR1 SGHAT and CDR2 FQNNGV. V was cut by 0 bases and J by 4 bases, with 6 bases left in between. The CDR3 totals 13 residues. The CDR3 DNA follows: TGTGCCAGCAGCTTAGAGGGCGGCTATGGCTACACCTTC. It translates to CASSLEGGYGYTF.

This clonotype was recorded at least ten times. The chain couples TRBV6-1 to TRBJ1-5; D is unclear. Per the germline V gene, CDR1 is MNHNS and CDR2 is SASEGT. V lost 1 base and J lost 0, with 10 bases in between. The CDR3 totals 16 residues. In DNA, the CDR3 is TGTGCCAGCAGTGAAGACGGGAACTATAGCAATCAGCCCCAGCATTTT. It yields the protein CASSEDGNYSNQPQHF.

The chain carries TRBV7-9 and TRBJ2-7, with D uncertain. In germline, CDR1 is SEHNR, CDR2 FQNEAQ (reference sequence). Trimming left V 4 bases short and J 6 bases short, with 10 bases between. The CDR3 totals 12 residues. CDR3 bases: TGTGCCAGCAGCTCTCTCCCTTTCGAGCAGTACTTC. Translation gives CASSSLPFEQYF.

This clonotype showed up many times. The chain joins TRBV6-1 to TRBJ1-5; no definite D call. CDR1 is MNHNS and CDR2 is SASEGT in the germline V gene. Trimming stripped 3 bases from V and 6 bases from J, with 6 bases between. This CDR3 is 12 amino acids long. CDR3 DNA sequence: TGTGCCAGCAGTGAGGGAATTCAGCCCCAGCATTTT. Protein sequence: CASSEGIQPQHF.

Many counts were recorded for this clonotype. The chain employs TRBV3-1 and TRBJ2-7; the D is unclear. V lost 0 bases, J lost 3 bases, and 3 bases lay in between. CDR1 and CDR2 from the germline V gene are LGHDT and YNNKEL (reference sequence). The length of the CDR3 is 12 residues. Here the CDR3 reads CASSQDVYEQYF. In DNA, the CDR3 is TGTGCCAGCAGCCAAGATGTCTACGAGCAGTACTTC.

The V call is TRBV12-3 or TRBV12-4, the J call TRBJ2-4; 11 nucleotides align to TRBD1. The CDR3 has 15 amino acids. After removal of 5 bases from V and 3 bases from J, the junction contained 3 bases not matched to a gene. CDR3 sequence reads: CASSPGTGGKNIQYF. In DNA, the CDR3 is TGTGCCAGCAGTCCCGGGACAGGGGGCAAAAACATTCAGTACTTC.

This clonotype was recorded many times. The chain joins TRBV6-2 or TRBV6-3 to TRBJ2-3, with D perhaps matching TRBD1 (5 bases). The germline V gene has CDR1 MNHEY and CDR2 SVGEGT. V was trimmed by 2 bases and J by 6 bases, leaving 15 bases between them. The CDR3 consists of 15 residues. CDR3 sequence: CASSYPFVGPDTQYF. DNA for the CDR3: TGTGCCAGCAGTTACCCGTTTGTGGGGCCTGATACGCAGTATTTT.

The rearrangement links TRBV20-1 to TRBJ2-7, with 9 bases lining up with TRBD2. The V segment lost 0 bases and the J segment 7 bases; nucleotides outside the gene matches: 10. The germline V gene encodes CDR1 DFQATT and CDR2 SNEGSKA (reference sequence). The CDR3 is 15 residues long. CDR3 sequence (DNA): TGCAGTGCTAGAGATGCGGGGGGGACGGGGGGGGAGCAGTACTTC. This encodes CSARDAGGTGGEQYF.

There are a few counts of this clonotype. The J gene is TRBJ2-7, the V gene TRBV5-6; 8 bases match TRBD2. Germline trimming cut 6 bases from V and 2 bases from J; bases unmatched to any gene: 10. Germline V gene data show CDR1 as SGHDT and CDR2 as YYEEEE. This CDR3 has 15 amino acids. This chain's CDR3 is CASTLLDGGAYEQYF. The DNA of the CDR3 is TGTGCCAGCACCCTTTTGGACGGGGGGGCCTACGAGCAGTACTTC.

This clonotype was observed at least ten times. This rearrangement joins TRBV7-9 to TRBJ2-7, with 7 positions matching TRBD2. The CDR3 runs 14 residues. V shed 6 bases, J shed 2 bases, and the junction held 7 bases outside the gene matches. The V gene's germline CDR1 is SEHNR and CDR2 FQNEAQ (reference sequence). The CDR3 here is CASSRGDQTYEQYF. The CDR3 DNA reads TGTGCCAGCAGTCGGGGGGACCAAACCTACGAGCAGTACTTC.

This clonotype was counted ten times or more. This chain links TRBV12-3 or TRBV12-4 with TRBJ2-5; 10 bases are shared with TRBD2. With 5 bases clipped from V and 4 bases from J, the junction kept 4 bases outside the gene matches. The CDR3 is 14 amino acids. CDR3 DNA: TGTGCCAGCAGTCAGCGGGGGGGCCCAGAGACCCAGTACTTC. The encoded protein is CASSQRGGPETQYF.

The chain combines TRBV11-2 with TRBJ2-1; 14 bases are shared with TRBD2. CDR1 is SGHAT and CDR2 is FQNNGV in the germline V gene. The length of the CDR3 is 19 residues. J gave up 2 bases and V 5 bases, and 11 bases lay outside the gene matches. CDR3 coding DNA: TGTGCCAGCAGCACGCCTCTCGGGGGACTAGCGGGGGCCTACAATGAGCAGTTCTTC. It yields the protein CASSTPLGGLAGAYNEQFF.

The V gene is TRBV10-2, the J gene TRBJ2-5; 8 bases align to TRBD2. The germline CDR1 and CDR2 sequences are WSHSY and SAAADI. The junction had 13 bases not matched to a gene; V was cut back by 0 bases and J by 7 bases. CDR3 length: 17 residues. DNA for the CDR3: TGCGCCAGCAGTGAGTCGACGGGGGGGCGACCGGGAGGGACCCAGTACTTC. Protein: CASSESTGGRPGGTQYF.